This paragraph covers one T cell receptor (beta chain) sequence. The antigen is undetermined. This specimen belongs to a study of graft-versus-host responses after intestinal transplantation. The CDR3 sequence is 14 residues long. CDR1 is SGDLS and CDR2 is YYNGEE in the germline V gene. V was trimmed by 8 bases and J by 4 bases, leaving 16 bases between them. Here immunoSEQ multiplex PCR was the method, and the copy in TCRdb shows in-frame clones only, minus some. The sample lists tens of thousands of clones, roughly 89% occurring once. Material: unstimulated CD4+ T cells sorted from spleen or lymph node cells, obtained before intestinal transplant. The clonotype was recovered from a human donor who received an intestinal transplant. J is TRBJ1-5 and V is TRBV9; no clear D gene. The CDR3: CASIRVSRNQPQHF. DNA for the CDR3: TGTGCCAGTATACGTGTGAGTCGAAATCAGCCCCAGCATTTT.